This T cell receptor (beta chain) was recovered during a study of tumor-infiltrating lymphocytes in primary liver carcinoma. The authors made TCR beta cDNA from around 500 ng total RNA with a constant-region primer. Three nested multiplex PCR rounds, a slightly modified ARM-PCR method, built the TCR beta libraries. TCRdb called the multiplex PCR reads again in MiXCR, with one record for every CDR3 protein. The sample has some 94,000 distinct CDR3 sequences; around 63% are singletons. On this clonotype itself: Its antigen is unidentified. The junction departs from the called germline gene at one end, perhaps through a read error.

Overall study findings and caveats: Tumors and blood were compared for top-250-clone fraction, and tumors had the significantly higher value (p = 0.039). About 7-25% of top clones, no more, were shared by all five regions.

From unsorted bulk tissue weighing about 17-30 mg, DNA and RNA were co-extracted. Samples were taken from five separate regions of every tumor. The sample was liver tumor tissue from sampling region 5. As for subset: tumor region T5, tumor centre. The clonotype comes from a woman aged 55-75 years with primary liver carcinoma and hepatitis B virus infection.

CDR3 nucleotide sequence: TGTACCAGCAGCCCTCCCCGGGACTCCTACGAGCAGTACTTC. This translates into CTSSPPRDSYEQYF. The chain links TRBV11-2 to TRBJ2-7; maybe TRBD2 (5 bases). The CDR3 covers 14 residues. Germline loops: CDR1 SGHAT, CDR2 FQNNGV.